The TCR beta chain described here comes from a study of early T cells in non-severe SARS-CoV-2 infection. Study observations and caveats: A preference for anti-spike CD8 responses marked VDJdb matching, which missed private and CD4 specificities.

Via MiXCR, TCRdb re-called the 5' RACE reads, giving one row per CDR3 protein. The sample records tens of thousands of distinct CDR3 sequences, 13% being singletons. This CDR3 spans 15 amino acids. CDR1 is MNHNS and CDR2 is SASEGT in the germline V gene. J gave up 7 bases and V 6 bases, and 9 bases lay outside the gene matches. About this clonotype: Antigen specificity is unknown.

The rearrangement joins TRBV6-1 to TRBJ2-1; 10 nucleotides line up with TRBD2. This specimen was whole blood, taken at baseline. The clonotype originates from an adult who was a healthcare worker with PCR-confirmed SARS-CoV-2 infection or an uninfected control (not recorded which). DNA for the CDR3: TGTGCCAGCAGAACCCGGACTAGCGGTAGGAATGAGCAGTTCTTC. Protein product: CASRTRTSGRNEQFF.